These T cell receptor beta chains were read from a single sample in a study of T cell repertoires in cytomegalovirus infection. TCRdb reanalysed the reads using MiXCR and keeps one entry per CDR3 protein. The sample yields about 770,000 distinct CDR3 sequences, 25% to 30% seen once. Antigens of these TCRs are unknown. The sequencing used cultured CD8+ T cells from PBMCs, collected from culture after CMV antigen stimulation. These receptors were taken from a human donor in good health (CMV status not recorded). Some clones in this sample may be carry-over from other donors' samples. Each CDR3 is given without its conserved first and last residue. The order of the fields is CDR3 protein, D gene, J gene, V gene. A D gene is named only where the DNA matches it firmly.

CDR3 protein: ASSGQGALGTGELF; D gene: TRBD1; J gene: TRBJ2-2; V gene: TRBV25-1
CDR3 protein: ASSSEDREAYEQY; D gene: TRBD1; J gene: TRBJ2-7; V gene: TRBV5-1
CDR3 protein: ASSLGRGWTEAF; D gene: .; J gene: TRBJ1-1; V gene: TRBV7-6
CDR3 protein: ASRGGRNDPQTQY; D gene: .; J gene: TRBJ2-5; V gene: TRBV12-3/TRBV12-4
CDR3 protein: ASSLALRAEQY; D gene: .; J gene: TRBJ2-7; V gene: TRBV7-2
CDR3 protein: ASSYLDYRTENSPLH; D gene: .; J gene: TRBJ1-6; V gene: TRBV9
CDR3 protein: ASSRGTDTQY; D gene: .; J gene: TRBJ2-3; V gene: TRBV7-9
CDR3 protein: AISESWDRDYNEQF; D gene: TRBD1; J gene: TRBJ2-1; V gene: TRBV10-3
CDR3 protein: ASSLYGTGSSGELF; D gene: .; J gene: TRBJ2-2; V gene: TRBV7-6
CDR3 protein: ASSEGNGSQETQY; D gene: .; J gene: TRBJ2-5; V gene: TRBV6-1
CDR3 protein: ASSATVTGGSDTEAF; D gene: TRBD1; J gene: TRBJ1-1; V gene: TRBV12-3/TRBV12-4
CDR3 protein: ASSLRGSRDEQF; D gene: .; J gene: TRBJ2-1; V gene: TRBV6-2/TRBV6-3
CDR3 protein: ASSLSGSQGAVGNEQF; D gene: TRBD1; J gene: TRBJ2-1; V gene: TRBV7-6
CDR3 protein: ASSRENTEAF; D gene: .; J gene: TRBJ1-1; V gene: TRBV19
CDR3 protein: ASSLVGTAYTGELF; D gene: TRBD1; J gene: TRBJ2-2; V gene: TRBV7-9
CDR3 protein: ASSYTREGDYGYT; D gene: .; J gene: TRBJ1-2; V gene: TRBV6-2/TRBV6-3
CDR3 protein: ATSEGNGELF; D gene: .; J gene: TRBJ2-2; V gene: TRBV24-1
CDR3 protein: ASSFSPGGISGNTIY; D gene: .; J gene: TRBJ1-3; V gene: TRBV27
CDR3 protein: ASGTGTLLVGEQF; D gene: .; J gene: TRBJ2-1; V gene: TRBV6-1
CDR3 protein: ASSITSGGAWSYNEQF; D gene: TRBD2; J gene: TRBJ2-1; V gene: TRBV7-9
CDR3 protein: ASSSWDSGPEKLF; D gene: TRBD1; J gene: TRBJ1-4; V gene: TRBV5-1
CDR3 protein: ASSTWGGDEQF; D gene: TRBD2; J gene: TRBJ2-1; V gene: TRBV11-3
CDR3 protein: ASSFPSDRVGGYT; D gene: TRBD1; J gene: TRBJ1-2; V gene: TRBV13
CDR3 protein: ASSLSSLVGDPGYGYT; D gene: .; J gene: TRBJ1-2; V gene: TRBV28
CDR3 protein: ASSQSAPPYNEQF; D gene: .; J gene: TRBJ2-1; V gene: TRBV3-1
CDR3 protein: ASISLHEGESADTQY; D gene: .; J gene: TRBJ2-3; V gene: TRBV7-2
CDR3 protein: ASSLGNTWEPDTGELF; D gene: .; J gene: TRBJ2-2; V gene: TRBV7-6
CDR3 protein: ASSQSIPLAGDYTQY; D gene: TRBD2; J gene: TRBJ2-3; V gene: TRBV4-1